This T cell receptor beta chain was sequenced in a study of blood T cell repertoires in COVID-19. Per the study methods: The assay estimated nucleated cells by amplifying reference gene primers. Some clones are missing from TCRdb's copy, which holds only in-frame ones; the method was immunoSEQ multiplex PCR. V and J calls and clone size follow that table, whereas D and trimming were derived from the DNA. Altogether 250,000 or so clones are present, about nine tenths being singletons, with the ten largest covering roughly 4.3%. The CDR3 loop spans 16 amino acids. Trimming pared 1 base from V and 1 base from J, leaving 16 bases between. Germline CDR1 GTSNPN, CDR2 SVGIG (reference sequence).

The sequencing input was PBMCs or T cells enriched from blood (not recorded which). The sequence derives from a woman under 40 with acute COVID-19. V and J are TRBV30 and TRBJ1-1, with D possibly being TRBD1 (6 bases). In DNA, the CDR3 is TGTGCCTGGAGTGGGAACTCAGGGGCGGGGAACACTGAAGCTTTCTTT. This gives the protein CAWSGNSGAGNTEAFF. Looking up the rest from reference TRBV30 and TRBJ1-1 gives the full variable domain: SQTIHQWPATLVQPVGSPLSLECTVEGTSNPNLYWYRQAAGRGLQLLFYSVGIGQISSEVPQNLSASRPQDRQFILSSKKLLLSDSGFYLCAWSGNSGAGNTEAFFGQGTRLTVV.